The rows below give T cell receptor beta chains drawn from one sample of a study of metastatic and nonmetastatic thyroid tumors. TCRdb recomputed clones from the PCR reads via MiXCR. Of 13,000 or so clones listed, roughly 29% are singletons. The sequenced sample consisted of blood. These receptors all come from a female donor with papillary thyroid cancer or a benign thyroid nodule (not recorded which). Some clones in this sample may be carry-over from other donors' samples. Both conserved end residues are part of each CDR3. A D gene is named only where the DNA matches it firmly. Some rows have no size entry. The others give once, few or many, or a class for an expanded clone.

CDR3 protein: CASSQGRSSSGNTIYF; CDR3 DNA: TGCGCCAGCAGCCAAGGTCGCTCGAGCTCTGGAAACACCATATATTTT; J gene: TRBJ1-3; V gene: TRBV4-3; D gene: .; clone size: many
CDR3 protein: CASSLAERSEQYF; CDR3 DNA: TGTGCCAGCAGCTTAGCGGAGCGGTCCGAGCAGTACTTC; J gene: TRBJ2-7; V gene: TRBV7-6; D gene: .; clone size: few
CDR3 protein: CASISPPPRREQYF; CDR3 DNA: TGCGCCAGCATCTCACCACCGCCCCGGCGGGAGCAGTACTTC; J gene: TRBJ2-7; V gene: TRBV5-1; D gene: .; clone size: .
CDR3 protein: CASGRTGGVTDTQYF; CDR3 DNA: TGTGCCAGCGGCCGGACAGGGGGCGTGACAGATACGCAGTATTTT; J gene: TRBJ2-3; V gene: TRBV27; D gene: TRBD1; clone size: medium-sized
CDR3 protein: CASSPYPNQPQHF; CDR3 DNA: TGTGCCAGCAGTCCATATCCCAATCAGCCCCAGCATTTT; J gene: TRBJ1-5; V gene: TRBV12-3/TRBV12-4; D gene: .; clone size: many
CDR3 protein: CASSLGQPAYEQYF; CDR3 DNA: TGTGCCAGCAGCTTGGGACAGCCGGCCTACGAGCAGTACTTC; J gene: TRBJ2-7; V gene: TRBV5-4; D gene: .; clone size: many
CDR3 protein: CASLGQKNTGELFF; CDR3 DNA: TGTGCCAGCCTGGGACAGAAGAACACCGGGGAGCTGTTTTTT; J gene: TRBJ2-2; V gene: TRBV2; D gene: TRBD1; clone size: medium-sized
CDR3 protein: CASSPSGSSYEQYF; CDR3 DNA: TGTGCCAGCAGCCCAAGCGGGAGCTCCTACGAGCAGTACTTC; J gene: TRBJ2-7; V gene: TRBV4-2; D gene: TRBD2; clone size: .
CDR3 protein: CASSSRWATEQYF; CDR3 DNA: TGTGCCAGCAGTTCCAGATGGGCAACCGAGCAGTACTTC; J gene: TRBJ2-7; V gene: TRBV28; D gene: .; clone size: .
CDR3 protein: CASSGGRDSQNTGELFF; CDR3 DNA: TGTGCCAGCAGTGGGGGCAGAGACTCACAAAACACCGGGGAGCTGTTTTTT; J gene: TRBJ2-2; V gene: TRBV2; D gene: .; clone size: .
CDR3 protein: CASSAGTGLYEQYF; CDR3 DNA: TGTGCCAGCAGCGCCGGGACAGGACTATACGAGCAGTACTTC; J gene: TRBJ2-7; V gene: TRBV11-2; D gene: TRBD1; clone size: .
CDR3 protein: CATSEQGALEQFF; CDR3 DNA: TGTGCCACCAGTGAACAGGGGGCACTTGAGCAGTTCTTC; J gene: TRBJ2-1; V gene: TRBV24-1; D gene: TRBD1; clone size: few
CDR3 protein: CAWSVGGPNEKLFF; CDR3 DNA: TGTGCCTGGAGTGTAGGGGGCCCTAATGAAAAACTGTTTTTT; J gene: TRBJ1-4; V gene: TRBV30; D gene: TRBD1; clone size: .
CDR3 protein: CASSYSGQGGDTF; CDR3 DNA: TGTGCCAGCAGTTACTCCGGACAGGGAGGGGACACCTTC; J gene: TRBJ1-2; V gene: TRBV6-6; D gene: TRBD1; clone size: few
CDR3 protein: CASSPHIAGGTYEQYF; CDR3 DNA: TGTGCCAGCAGCCCTCACATAGCGGGAGGGACCTACGAGCAGTACTTC; J gene: TRBJ2-7; V gene: TRBV3-1; D gene: TRBD2; clone size: many
CDR3 protein: CASRPARGSTKEQFF; CDR3 DNA: TGTGCCAGCAGACCAGCCAGGGGGTCTACAAAGGAGCAGTTCTTC; J gene: TRBJ2-1; V gene: TRBV27; D gene: TRBD1; clone size: many
CDR3 protein: CASSEGQGSTEAFF; CDR3 DNA: TGTGCCAGCAGCGAGGGACAGGGGTCGACTGAAGCTTTCTTT; J gene: TRBJ1-1; V gene: TRBV7-2; D gene: TRBD1; clone size: medium-sized
CDR3 protein: CASSLGDNYEQYF; CDR3 DNA: TGCGCCAGCAGCCTTGGGGACAACTACGAGCAGTACTTC; J gene: TRBJ2-7; V gene: TRBV5-1; D gene: .; clone size: medium-sized
CDR3 protein: CASRAHRQVGTEAFF; CDR3 DNA: TGTGCCAGCAGGGCTCACCGACAGGTTGGCACTGAAGCTTTCTTT; J gene: TRBJ1-1; V gene: TRBV6-2/TRBV6-3; D gene: .; clone size: few